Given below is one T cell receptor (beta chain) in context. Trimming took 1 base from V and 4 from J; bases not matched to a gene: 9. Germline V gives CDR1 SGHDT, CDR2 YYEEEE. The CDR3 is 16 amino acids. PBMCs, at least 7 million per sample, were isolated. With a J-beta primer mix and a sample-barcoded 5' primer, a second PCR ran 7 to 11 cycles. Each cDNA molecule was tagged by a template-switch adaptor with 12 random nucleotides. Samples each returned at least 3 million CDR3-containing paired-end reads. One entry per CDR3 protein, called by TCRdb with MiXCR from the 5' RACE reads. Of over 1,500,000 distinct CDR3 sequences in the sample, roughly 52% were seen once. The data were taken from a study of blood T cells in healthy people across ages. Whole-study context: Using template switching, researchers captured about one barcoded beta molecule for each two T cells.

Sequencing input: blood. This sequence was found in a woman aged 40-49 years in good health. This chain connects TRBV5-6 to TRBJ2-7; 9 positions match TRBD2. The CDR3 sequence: CASSLFGSSGVYEQYF. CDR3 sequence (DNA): TGTGCCAGCAGCTTGTTTGGGTCTAGCGGGGTATACGAGCAGTACTTC. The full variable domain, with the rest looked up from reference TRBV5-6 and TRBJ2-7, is DAGVTQSPTHLIKTRGQQVTLRCSPKSGHDTVSWYQQALGQGPQFIFQYYEEEERQRGNFPDRFSGHQFPNYSSELNVNALLLGDSALYLCASSLFGSSGVYEQYFGPGTRLTVT.